This paragraph covers one T cell receptor (beta chain) sequence. Only a few counts were recorded for this clonotype. It lacks a known antigen. Base-call qualities are not available, and no considerably larger clone is one nucleotide away. The CDR1 and CDR2 encoded by the germline V gene are SQVTM and ANQGSEA. The CDR3 covers 12 residues, taking in both the cysteine and the phenylalanine. CDR3 DNA is the only sequence kept; it has 36 bases, read in frame from the first base. The V end gives up 3 bases and the J end 5 bases, leaving 3 bases in the junction not matched to a gene. The receptor library was made with 5' RACE. Sequencer: NextSeq 500. The TCR library protocol attached unique molecular identifiers to individual cDNA molecules to correct for sequencing error and PCR bias. Both TCR alpha and beta chains were sequenced, and tight co-correlation was observed between alpha and beta sequence abundances in each sample. Per the original workflow: Decombinator V4 was used to perform V gene, J gene and CDR3 annotation of TCR sequences. Expanded TCRs were defined as changing significantly between any two time points under a Poisson model with p below 0.0001. TCR abundances were normalised to the total number of TCRs sequenced per sample and expressed as counts per million. MAIT TCRs were defined by TRAV1-2 paired with TRAJ12, TRAJ20 or TRAJ33, and iNKT TCRs by TRAV10 paired with TRAJ18. A search of VDJdb, accessed on 1 November 2021, was run for TCRs annotated to CMV, EBV and SARS-CoV-2, with TCRs annotated for multiple antigens excluded. TCRdb took the public reads, trimmed them with fastp at Q25, ran MiXCR for clone calling and kept in-frame beta chains. Entries are consolidated by CDR3 protein sequence, retaining the most common genes and DNA. These V and J calls originate from TCRdb's pipeline instead of the authors' own analysis. The sample has about 58,000 distinct CDR3 sequences on record, around an eighth of them singletons. The top ten constitute around 3.8% of the sample.

This was a case-control study nested in a cohort of healthcare workers in London, UK, who had nasopharyngeal swab PCR tests and blood samples taken every week. Between 23 and 31 March 2020, the week of the UK lockdown, healthcare workers were enrolled and then followed up weekly for as long as 16 weeks. The source of the sample is a study of early T cells in non-severe SARS-CoV-2 infection (dated by TCRdb to the early 2020s). Background on the whole study: TCR sequencing used bulk RNA from unsorted whole blood, so alpha and beta chains could not be paired.

Findings and caveats that apply to the study as a whole: Matching against VDJdb was skewed toward anti-spike CD8 responses, likely underestimated virus-specific expansions, and missed private and CD4 specificities.

The specimen was whole blood. The source is an adult who was a healthcare worker with PCR-confirmed SARS-CoV-2 infection or an uninfected control (not recorded which). The V gene is TRBV29-1 and the J gene is TRBJ1-2, with 7 middle bases fitting TRBD1. The DNA sequence reads TGCAGCGTTGATCCGACAGGGTATGGCTACACCTTC. Translated, this is CSVDPTGYGYTF.